The rows below give T cell receptor beta chains drawn from one sample of a study of blood T cell repertoires in COVID-19. Profiled with immunoSEQ multiplex PCR; TCRdb holds only in-frame clones, not every one. The data contain approximately 220,000 clones, approximately 83% of them singletons. The sequenced sample consisted of peripheral blood. These receptors came from a woman aged 25-40 years who had recovered from COVID-19. Each CDR3 is given with its conserved first and last residue. A D gene is named only where the DNA matches it firmly. Clone sizes are given selectively: once, few, many, or a class where the clone is expanded.

d_gene	abundance	v_gene	j_gene	CDR3aa	CDR3nt
TRBD1	NA	TRBV5-1	TRBJ2-4	CASSLNRQGSDIQYF	TGCGCCAGCAGCTTAAATCGACAGGGGTCGGACATTCAGTACTTC
TRBD2	NA	TRBV5-1	TRBJ2-2	CASSRALAGAAGELFF	TGCGCCAGCAGCCGGGCGCTAGCGGGAGCGGCCGGGGAGCTGTTTTTT
NA	NA	TRBV29-1	TRBJ2-2	CSVYKGIGNTGELFF	TGCAGCGTTTATAAGGGGATAGGGAACACCGGGGAGCTGTTTTTT
NA	NA	TRBV6-5	TRBJ2-7	CASSPGLGLYEQYF	TGTGCCAGCAGTCCGGGACTGGGACTTTACGAGCAGTACTTC
TRBD2	NA	TRBV11-2	TRBJ2-1	CASMPGLAGAPIYNEQFF	TGTGCCAGCATGCCGGGACTAGCGGGAGCCCCGATCTACAATGAGCAGTTCTTC
TRBD2	NA	TRBV11-2	TRBJ2-5	CASSPGLAVYQETQYF	TGTGCCAGCAGCCCTGGACTAGCGGTGTACCAAGAGACCCAGTACTTC
NA	NA	TRBV2	TRBJ2-1	CASSLDNTEQFF	TGTGCCAGCAGCCTCGACAATACCGAGCAGTTCTTC
TRBD1	NA	TRBV11-3	TRBJ2-6	CASSAGQGSSGANVLTF	TGTGCCAGCAGCGCGGGACAGGGTAGCTCTGGGGCCAACGTCCTGACTTTC
NA	NA	TRBV18	TRBJ2-1	CASSPSRGNEQFF	TGTGCCAGCTCACCAAGCAGGGGCAATGAGCAGTTCTTC
TRBD2	NA	TRBV5-1	TRBJ2-1	CASSSKGLAGANEQFF	TGCGCCAGCAGCTCGAAGGGACTAGCGGGAGCCAATGAGCAGTTCTTC
TRBD2	NA	TRBV3-1/TRBV3-2	TRBJ2-1	CASSRGLGLNEQFF	TGTGCCAGCAGCCGAGGACTAGGTCTCAATGAGCAGTTCTTC
TRBD1	few	TRBV18	TRBJ1-1	CASSSGTGSAEAFF	TGTGCCAGCTCTTCTGGGACAGGGAGCGCTGAAGCTTTCTTT
NA	NA	TRBV6-5	TRBJ2-7	CASSYSGGSSYEQYF	TGTGCCAGCAGTTACTCCGGGGGTTCCTCCTACGAGCAGTACTTC
NA	NA	TRBV28	TRBJ1-3	CASSLPFSGNTIYF	TGTGCCAGCAGCCTACCGTTTTCTGGAAACACCATATATTTT
TRBD1	NA	TRBV28	TRBJ1-4	CASSLGLIRDRRSGEKLFF	TGTGCCAGCAGTTTGGGATTGATCCGGGACAGGCGGTCGGGTGAAAAACTGTTTTTT
TRBD1	NA	TRBV19	TRBJ1-5	CASSHSDRGVDQPQHF	TGTGCCAGTAGTCATTCGGACAGGGGTGTTGATCAGCCCCAGCATTTT
TRBD2	NA	TRBV11-2	TRBJ2-5	CASSLHPTSGREETQYF	TGTGCCAGCAGCCTCCATCCAACTAGCGGGAGGGAAGAGACCCAGTACTTC
TRBD1	NA	TRBV6-5	TRBJ2-1	CAMPTLRQGHNEQFF	TGTGCCATGCCAACCTTGAGACAGGGGCACAATGAGCAGTTCTTC
NA	NA	TRBV7-2	TRBJ1-5	CASTTERNQPQHF	TGTGCCAGCACCACAGAACGGAATCAGCCCCAGCATTTT
TRBD1	NA	TRBV29-1	TRBJ2-5	CSADRDGETQYF	TGCAGCGCCGACAGGGACGGAGAGACCCAGTACTTC
NA	NA	TRBV7-2	TRBJ2-7	CASSPTGGRGYEQYF	TGTGCCAGCAGCCCCACCGGGGGTCGGGGCTACGAGCAGTACTTC
NA	NA	TRBV3-1/TRBV3-2	TRBJ1-3	CASSQDQGGEDTIYF	TGTGCCAGCAGCCAAGATCAGGGAGGAGAAGACACCATATATTTT
NA	NA	TRBV6-5	TRBJ2-1	CASSYSQSGGQFF	TGTGCCAGCAGTTACTCGCAGTCCGGGGGGCAGTTCTTC
NA	NA	TRBV4-1	TRBJ1-2	CASSHLVLYF	TGCGCCAGCAGCCACCTAGTCCTTTACTTC
TRBD2	NA	TRBV5-4	TRBJ2-7	CASSLAAASGRAGEQYF	TGTGCCAGCAGCTTGGCCGCAGCTAGCGGGAGGGCGGGCGAGCAGTACTTC
NA	few	TRBV5-6	TRBJ1-3	CASSSRDIENTIYF	TGTGCCAGCAGCTCCCGGGACATCGAAAACACCATATATTTT
NA	NA	TRBV5-1	TRBJ2-7	CASSLDTWESSYEQYF	TGCGCCAGCAGCTTGGATACGTGGGAGAGCTCCTACGAGCAGTACTTC
NA	NA	TRBV9	TRBJ2-1	CASSVGPNNEQFF	TGTGCCAGCAGCGTAGGCCCTAACAATGAGCAGTTCTTC
TRBD2	NA	TRBV10-3	TRBJ2-2	CATGTSGKNTGELFF	TGTGCCACCGGGACTAGCGGGAAGAACACCGGGGAGCTGTTTTTT
TRBD1	NA	TRBV5-1	TRBJ2-1	CASSSGQGYDNEQFF	TGCGCCAGCAGCTCCGGACAGGGTTACGACAATGAGCAGTTCTTC
TRBD1	NA	TRBV24-1	TRBJ2-7	CATSDSSQGAGEQYF	TGTGCCACCAGTGATTCGTCACAGGGGGCAGGGGAGCAGTACTTC
TRBD1	NA	TRBV6-5	TRBJ1-1	CASSYERTGGATEAFF	TGTGCCAGCAGTTACGAACGGACAGGGGGAGCCACTGAAGCTTTCTTT
TRBD2	NA	TRBV6-5	TRBJ2-7	CASNPLAASSYEQYF	TGTGCCAGCAACCCTCTAGCGGCGAGCTCCTACGAGCAGTACTTC
TRBD2	NA	TRBV7-3	TRBJ2-1	CASSLASGTYNEQFF	TGTGCCAGCAGCTTAGCTAGCGGGACCTACAATGAGCAGTTCTTC
NA	NA	TRBV28	TRBJ2-3	CASAPRGGGTDTQYF	TGTGCCAGCGCCCCTAGGGGAGGCGGCACAGATACGCAGTATTTT
TRBD1	NA	TRBV28	TRBJ2-2	CASKGATNTGELFF	TGTGCCAGCAAGGGGGCAACGAACACCGGGGAGCTGTTTTTT
TRBD1	NA	TRBV28	TRBJ1-5	CASSFLTGNSPGLGNQPQHF	TGTGCCAGCAGTTTCCTGACAGGGAACTCCCCCGGGTTAGGAAATCAGCCCCAGCATTTT
NA	NA	TRBV29-1	TRBJ2-7	CSVEGGQTHEQYF	TGCAGCGTTGAAGGAGGGCAAACCCACGAGCAGTACTTC
TRBD2	NA	TRBV10-3	TRBJ2-3	CAISDPTAGGSTDTQYF	TGTGCCATCAGTGACCCGACCGCGGGGGGGAGCACAGATACGCAGTATTTT
NA	NA	TRBV2	TRBJ2-5	CASQNGLPPGETQYF	TGTGCCAGCCAGAACGGGCTCCCCCCGGGGGAGACCCAGTACTTC
NA	NA	TRBV6-5	TRBJ1-5	CASSYSAGVGQPQHF	TGTGCCAGCAGTTACTCGGCAGGGGTGGGTCAGCCCCAGCATTTT
NA	NA	TRBV6-4	TRBJ2-1	CASSDTTEPNNEQFF	TGTGCCAGCAGTGACACGACAGAGCCGAACAATGAGCAGTTCTTC
NA	NA	TRBV2	TRBJ1-1	CASSETDEAFF	TGTGCCAGCAGTGAGACAGATGAAGCTTTCTTT
NA	NA	TRBV28	TRBJ2-3	CASTTGTSTDTQYF	TGTGCCAGCACCACGGGGACTAGCACAGATACGCAGTATTTT
TRBD1	NA	TRBV15	TRBJ2-7	CATSRIRDRGSEQYF	TGTGCCACCAGCAGAATCCGGGACAGGGGATCCGAGCAGTACTTC
TRBD2	NA	TRBV7-9	TRBJ2-1	CASTPGEGLAGDVEQFF	TGTGCCAGCACCCCCGGGGAAGGCCTAGCGGGAGATGTTGAGCAGTTCTTC
NA	NA	TRBV10-3	TRBJ2-7	CAIGQSTYEQYF	TGTGCCATCGGACAGTCTACCTACGAGCAGTACTTC
NA	NA	TRBV4-2	TRBJ2-6	CASSQYVQGTGANVLTF	TGTGCCAGCAGCCAGTACGTTCAGGGTACTGGGGCCAACGTCCTGACTTTC
TRBD2	NA	TRBV27	TRBJ2-2	CASSPGSGRTGWELFF	TGTGCCAGCAGTCCAGGTAGCGGGAGGACGGGTTGGGAGCTGTTTTTT
NA	NA	TRBV2	TRBJ2-5	CASSREKGEETQYF	TGTGCCAGCAGCAGGGAAAAGGGGGAAGAGACCCAGTACTTC
TRBD2	NA	TRBV27	TRBJ2-7	CASSYSGRYEQYF	TGTGCCAGCAGTTATAGCGGGAGGTACGAGCAGTACTTC
TRBD1	NA	TRBV2	TRBJ1-5	CASSERQGAVQPQHF	TGTGCCAGCAGTGAACGACAGGGGGCCGTTCAGCCCCAGCATTTT